A selection of T cell receptor beta chains follows, all from one sample in a study of cytomegalovirus exposure and HLA in healthy donors. Repertoires were generated with immunoSEQ multiplex PCR, while TCRdb's copy carries only in-frame clones and drops some. The table has some 74,000 clones, 93% seen once; the top ten hold 3.6%. The material sequenced was PBMCs. Receptors originate from a woman in her 30s in good health and CMV-seronegative. The conserved cysteine and the conserved F or W are not part of the CDR3 here. Fields, in order: V gene, clone size, CDR3 protein. Size is omitted from some rows. Given values are once, few, many or a class for expanded clones.

>TRBV19|.
ASRDGLAASYNEQF
>TRBV5-1|.
ASSFSYPGTGAF
>TRBV11-2|.
ASSLAAGGFSYEQY
>TRBV7-9|.
ASSLAGGKEEAF
>TRBV5-6|.
ASSFRVEQY
>TRBV7-3|.
ASSSTGTSEKF
>TRBV28|.
ASRDNRAPEAF
>TRBV18|once
ASSPILSGSGTGELF
>TRBV27|.
ASSGLAGGSYEQY
>TRBV30|.
AWSRARGGQPQH
>TRBV28|.
ASSFGDRARLTEAF
>TRBV19|.
ASSSRDRGYYEQY
>TRBV7-2|.
ASSLVQGLRSSYEQY
>TRBV10-1|.
ASSDARGMGETQY
>TRBV2|.
ASSPGQNYGYT
>TRBV5-1|.
ASSPAGLPNTEAF
>TRBV9|.
ASSRQGASSTDTQY
>TRBV29-1|.
SVNIGSYEQY
>TRBV30|.
AWSVGGFYEQY
>TRBV6-6|once
ASSQDRDNYGYT
>TRBV28|.
ASSPTGDGNQPQH
>TRBV7-6|.
ASSLAPGQSNSPLH
>TRBV5-1|.
ASSLGGREGLEQY
>TRBV7-2|once
ASSPRGGRPLNEQF
>TRBV11-1|.
ASSPTGGPLAKNIQY
>TRBV5-8|.
ASSVNRGQLSNEKLF
>TRBV11-2|.
ASSPGTGPYEQY
>TRBV5-6|.
ASSGGRVKNIQY
>TRBV25-1|.
ASRYGGPGNTIY
>TRBV28|.
AIHQNYGYT
>TRBV5-1|.
ASSKTGNTEAF
>TRBV9|.
ASSVEGTGIAF
>TRBV7-2|.
ASSRQTSGGPTDTQY
>TRBV7-3|.
ASSLSGGLQETQY
>TRBV28|once
ASSPDRIPGELF
>TRBV6-5|.
ASSYEDKETQY
>TRBV7-2|.
ASSAYLAPYEQY
>TRBV2|.
ASKSRGRVADTDTQY
>TRBV2|once
ASKGQSEKLF
>TRBV9|.
ASSVAAGTGDDIQY
>TRBV7-2|once
ASSFRPGQTTDTQY
>TRBV28|.
ASSLGQSTEAF
>TRBV7-2|.
ASSGEPGRGTQY
>TRBV4-2|few
ASSQDRRQGSNTEAF
>TRBV28|.
ASSLEGKTFADTQY
>TRBV13|once
ASSPRGASEQF
>TRBV28|.
ASSLGGGRTDTQY
>TRBV19|.
ASRRTSGSGYNEQF
>TRBV6-5|.
ASSYSSGGKAYEQY
>TRBV30|.
AWSVLTGNTIY
>TRBV7-7|.
ASSLSGRRETQY
>TRBV5-1|.
ASSLVAVSSYNEQF